This TCR beta chain originates from a study of T cells in localized non-small cell lung cancer. Study results and limitations: Those with higher blood T cell density had longer overall survival. The highest T cell clonality was in uninvolved adjacent lung, above tumor.

About this clone: The target antigen is unknown.

Trimming pared 5 bases from V and 0 bases from J, leaving 11 bases between. This CDR3 spans 15 amino acids. Per the germline V gene, CDR1 is SGHTA and CDR2 is FQGNSA. Data came from immunoSEQ multiplex PCR; TCRdb stores just in-frame clones and leaves some out. In the table there are roughly 50,000 clones, over 80% of which are singletons. The sequencing here drew on peripheral blood, taken before any cancer treatment. The sequence was obtained from a female donor of 60 years or more with stage II squamous cell lung carcinoma. This chain links TRBV7-2 with TRBJ1-5; D is unresolved. The CDR3 sequence is CASSLTRTSNQPQHF. As DNA, the CDR3 is TGTGCCAGCAGCCTGACACGGACTAGCAATCAGCCCCAGCATTTT.